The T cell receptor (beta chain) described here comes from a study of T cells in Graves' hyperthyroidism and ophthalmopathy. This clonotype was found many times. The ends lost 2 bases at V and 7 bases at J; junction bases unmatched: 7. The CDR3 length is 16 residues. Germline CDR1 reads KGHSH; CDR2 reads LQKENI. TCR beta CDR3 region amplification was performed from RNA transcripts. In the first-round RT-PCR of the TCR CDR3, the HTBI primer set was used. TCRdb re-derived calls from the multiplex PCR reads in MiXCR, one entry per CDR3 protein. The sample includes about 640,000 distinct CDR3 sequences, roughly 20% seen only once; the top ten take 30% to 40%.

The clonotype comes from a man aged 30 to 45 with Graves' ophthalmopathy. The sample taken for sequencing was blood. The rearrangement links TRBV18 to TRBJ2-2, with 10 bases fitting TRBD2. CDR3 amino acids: CASSPTGTSVVGELFF. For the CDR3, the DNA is TGTGCCAGCTCACCAACCGGGACTAGCGTTGTCGGGGAGCTGTTTTTT.